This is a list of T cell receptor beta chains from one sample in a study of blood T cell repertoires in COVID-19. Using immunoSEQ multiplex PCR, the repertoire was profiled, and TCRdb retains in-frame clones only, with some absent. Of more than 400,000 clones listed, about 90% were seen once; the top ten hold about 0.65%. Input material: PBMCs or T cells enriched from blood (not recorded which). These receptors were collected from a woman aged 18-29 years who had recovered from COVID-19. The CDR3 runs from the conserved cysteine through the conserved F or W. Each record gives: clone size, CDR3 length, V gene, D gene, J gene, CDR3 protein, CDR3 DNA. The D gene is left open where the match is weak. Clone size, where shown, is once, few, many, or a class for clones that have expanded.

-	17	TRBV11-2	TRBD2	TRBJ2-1	CASSFAHAGGLKNEQFF	TGTGCCAGCAGCTTCGCACACGCGGGGGGGCTTAAAAATGAGCAGTTCTTC
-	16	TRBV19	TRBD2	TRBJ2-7	CASSIGVLAGPYEQYF	TGTGCCAGTAGTATAGGGGTGCTAGCGGGACCCTACGAGCAGTACTTC
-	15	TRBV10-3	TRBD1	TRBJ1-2	CAISSRERQGYGYTF	TGTGCCATCAGTTCTCGCGAACGACAGGGCTATGGCTACACCTTC
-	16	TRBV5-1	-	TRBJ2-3	CASSYNRGTATDTQYF	TGCGCCAGCAGCTATAATCGGGGGACTGCCACAGATACGCAGTATTTT
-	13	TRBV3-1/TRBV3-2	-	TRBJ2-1	CAPAPGCYNEQFF	TGTGCCCCGGCCCCGGGGTGCTACAATGAGCAGTTCTTC
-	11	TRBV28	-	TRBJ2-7	CASSLRGEQYF	TGTGCCAGCAGCCTAAGGGGGGAGCAGTACTTC
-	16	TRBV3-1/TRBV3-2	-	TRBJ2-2	CASSLRGLQNTGELFF	TGTGCCAGCAGCCTCCGAGGGCTCCAGAACACCGGGGAGCTGTTTTTT
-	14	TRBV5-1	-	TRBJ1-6	CASSTGSYNSPLHF	TGCGCCAGCAGCACAGGGAGCTATAATTCACCCCTCCACTTT
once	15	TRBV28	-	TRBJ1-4	CASSKAGPTNEKLFF	TGTGCCAGCAGCAAAGCAGGGCCAACTAATGAAAAACTGTTTTTT
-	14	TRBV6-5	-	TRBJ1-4	CASSLRTGEEKLFF	TGTGCCAGCAGTCTTCGGACGGGGGAGGAAAAACTGTTTTTT
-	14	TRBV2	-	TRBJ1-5	CASSEVQNNQPQHF	TGTGCCAGCAGTGAGGTACAGAATAATCAGCCCCAGCATTTT
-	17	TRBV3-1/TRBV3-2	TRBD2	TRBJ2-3	CASSQELAGVITDTQYF	TGTGCCAGCAGCCAAGAGCTCGCGGGGGTTATCACAGATACGCAGTATTTT
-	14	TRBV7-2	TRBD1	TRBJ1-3	CASSTGQGGNTIYF	TGTGCCAGCAGCACTGGACAGGGCGGAAACACCATATATTTT
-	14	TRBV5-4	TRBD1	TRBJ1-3	CASSRTGGGNTIYF	TGTGCCAGCAGCCGGACAGGGGGTGGAAACACCATATATTTT
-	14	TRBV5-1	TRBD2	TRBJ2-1	CASSLGASAGEQFF	TGCGCCAGCAGCCTCGGGGCATCAGCGGGAGAGCAGTTCTTC
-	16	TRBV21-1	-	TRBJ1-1	CASSTVGQFGDTEAFF	TGTGCCAGCAGCACCGTCGGACAGTTTGGGGACACTGAAGCTTTCTTT
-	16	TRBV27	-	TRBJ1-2	CASSLSMTGANYGYTF	TGTGCCAGCAGTTTATCCATGACAGGAGCTAACTATGGCTACACCTTC
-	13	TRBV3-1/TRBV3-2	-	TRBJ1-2	CASSQGYGAGYTF	TGTGCCAGCAGCCAAGGATATGGAGCCGGCTACACCTTC
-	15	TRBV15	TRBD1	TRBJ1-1	CATTTGGKMNTEAFF	TGTGCCACTACCACAGGGGGGAAAATGAACACTGAAGCTTTCTTT
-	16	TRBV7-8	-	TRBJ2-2	CASSLGRGSNTGELFF	TGTGCCAGCAGCTTAGGAAGGGGTTCGAACACCGGGGAGCTGTTTTTT
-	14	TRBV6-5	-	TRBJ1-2	CASSLTALSYGYTF	TGTGCCAGCAGTCTGACAGCCTTGAGCTATGGCTACACCTTC
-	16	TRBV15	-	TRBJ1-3	CATSRDQALSGNTIYF	TGTGCCACCAGCAGAGATCAAGCCCTCTCTGGAAACACCATATATTTT
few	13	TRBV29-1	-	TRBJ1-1	CSVKGILNTEAFF	TGCAGCGTGAAGGGGATCCTGAACACTGAAGCTTTCTTT
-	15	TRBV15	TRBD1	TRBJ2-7	CATSRSRQGSYEQYF	TGTGCCACCAGCAGAAGTCGACAGGGATCCTACGAGCAGTACTTC
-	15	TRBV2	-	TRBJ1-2	CASSRWGTSNYGYTF	TGTGCCAGCAGTAGGTGGGGCACCTCTAACTATGGCTACACCTTC
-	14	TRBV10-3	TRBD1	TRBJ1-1	CAIRGTGVNTEAFF	TGTGCCATCAGAGGTACAGGGGTGAACACTGAAGCTTTCTTT
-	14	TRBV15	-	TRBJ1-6	CATSRGWGDSPLHF	TGTGCCACCAGCAGAGGGTGGGGGGATTCACCCCTCCACTTT
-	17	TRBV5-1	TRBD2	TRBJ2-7	CASSPEGLAGQSYEQYF	TGCGCCAGCAGCCCGGAGGGACTAGCGGGGCAATCCTACGAGCAGTACTTC
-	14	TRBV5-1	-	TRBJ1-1	CASSSLEGDTEAFF	TGCGCCAGCAGCTCCCTGGAGGGAGACACTGAAGCTTTCTTT
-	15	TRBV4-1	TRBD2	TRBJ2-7	CASSRTSGGLYEQYF	TGCGCCAGCAGCCGAACTAGCGGGGGTCTTTACGAGCAGTACTTC
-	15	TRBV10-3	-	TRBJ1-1	CAISESSGMVAEAFF	TGTGCCATCAGTGAGTCGTCAGGGATGGTAGCTGAAGCTTTCTTT
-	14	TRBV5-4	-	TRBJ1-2	CASSFGTQTYGYTF	TGTGCCAGCAGCTTTGGGACACAGACTTATGGCTACACCTTC
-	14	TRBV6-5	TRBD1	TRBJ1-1	CASSYGTENTEAFF	TGTGCCAGCAGTTACGGGACAGAGAACACTGAAGCTTTCTTT
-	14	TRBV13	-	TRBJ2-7	CASSYQGLLGEQYF	TGTGCCAGCAGCTACCAGGGTTTACTCGGCGAGCAGTACTTC
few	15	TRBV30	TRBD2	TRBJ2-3	CACRRSGGNTDTQYF	TGTGCCTGCCGACGGAGCGGGGGGAACACAGATACGCAGTATTTT